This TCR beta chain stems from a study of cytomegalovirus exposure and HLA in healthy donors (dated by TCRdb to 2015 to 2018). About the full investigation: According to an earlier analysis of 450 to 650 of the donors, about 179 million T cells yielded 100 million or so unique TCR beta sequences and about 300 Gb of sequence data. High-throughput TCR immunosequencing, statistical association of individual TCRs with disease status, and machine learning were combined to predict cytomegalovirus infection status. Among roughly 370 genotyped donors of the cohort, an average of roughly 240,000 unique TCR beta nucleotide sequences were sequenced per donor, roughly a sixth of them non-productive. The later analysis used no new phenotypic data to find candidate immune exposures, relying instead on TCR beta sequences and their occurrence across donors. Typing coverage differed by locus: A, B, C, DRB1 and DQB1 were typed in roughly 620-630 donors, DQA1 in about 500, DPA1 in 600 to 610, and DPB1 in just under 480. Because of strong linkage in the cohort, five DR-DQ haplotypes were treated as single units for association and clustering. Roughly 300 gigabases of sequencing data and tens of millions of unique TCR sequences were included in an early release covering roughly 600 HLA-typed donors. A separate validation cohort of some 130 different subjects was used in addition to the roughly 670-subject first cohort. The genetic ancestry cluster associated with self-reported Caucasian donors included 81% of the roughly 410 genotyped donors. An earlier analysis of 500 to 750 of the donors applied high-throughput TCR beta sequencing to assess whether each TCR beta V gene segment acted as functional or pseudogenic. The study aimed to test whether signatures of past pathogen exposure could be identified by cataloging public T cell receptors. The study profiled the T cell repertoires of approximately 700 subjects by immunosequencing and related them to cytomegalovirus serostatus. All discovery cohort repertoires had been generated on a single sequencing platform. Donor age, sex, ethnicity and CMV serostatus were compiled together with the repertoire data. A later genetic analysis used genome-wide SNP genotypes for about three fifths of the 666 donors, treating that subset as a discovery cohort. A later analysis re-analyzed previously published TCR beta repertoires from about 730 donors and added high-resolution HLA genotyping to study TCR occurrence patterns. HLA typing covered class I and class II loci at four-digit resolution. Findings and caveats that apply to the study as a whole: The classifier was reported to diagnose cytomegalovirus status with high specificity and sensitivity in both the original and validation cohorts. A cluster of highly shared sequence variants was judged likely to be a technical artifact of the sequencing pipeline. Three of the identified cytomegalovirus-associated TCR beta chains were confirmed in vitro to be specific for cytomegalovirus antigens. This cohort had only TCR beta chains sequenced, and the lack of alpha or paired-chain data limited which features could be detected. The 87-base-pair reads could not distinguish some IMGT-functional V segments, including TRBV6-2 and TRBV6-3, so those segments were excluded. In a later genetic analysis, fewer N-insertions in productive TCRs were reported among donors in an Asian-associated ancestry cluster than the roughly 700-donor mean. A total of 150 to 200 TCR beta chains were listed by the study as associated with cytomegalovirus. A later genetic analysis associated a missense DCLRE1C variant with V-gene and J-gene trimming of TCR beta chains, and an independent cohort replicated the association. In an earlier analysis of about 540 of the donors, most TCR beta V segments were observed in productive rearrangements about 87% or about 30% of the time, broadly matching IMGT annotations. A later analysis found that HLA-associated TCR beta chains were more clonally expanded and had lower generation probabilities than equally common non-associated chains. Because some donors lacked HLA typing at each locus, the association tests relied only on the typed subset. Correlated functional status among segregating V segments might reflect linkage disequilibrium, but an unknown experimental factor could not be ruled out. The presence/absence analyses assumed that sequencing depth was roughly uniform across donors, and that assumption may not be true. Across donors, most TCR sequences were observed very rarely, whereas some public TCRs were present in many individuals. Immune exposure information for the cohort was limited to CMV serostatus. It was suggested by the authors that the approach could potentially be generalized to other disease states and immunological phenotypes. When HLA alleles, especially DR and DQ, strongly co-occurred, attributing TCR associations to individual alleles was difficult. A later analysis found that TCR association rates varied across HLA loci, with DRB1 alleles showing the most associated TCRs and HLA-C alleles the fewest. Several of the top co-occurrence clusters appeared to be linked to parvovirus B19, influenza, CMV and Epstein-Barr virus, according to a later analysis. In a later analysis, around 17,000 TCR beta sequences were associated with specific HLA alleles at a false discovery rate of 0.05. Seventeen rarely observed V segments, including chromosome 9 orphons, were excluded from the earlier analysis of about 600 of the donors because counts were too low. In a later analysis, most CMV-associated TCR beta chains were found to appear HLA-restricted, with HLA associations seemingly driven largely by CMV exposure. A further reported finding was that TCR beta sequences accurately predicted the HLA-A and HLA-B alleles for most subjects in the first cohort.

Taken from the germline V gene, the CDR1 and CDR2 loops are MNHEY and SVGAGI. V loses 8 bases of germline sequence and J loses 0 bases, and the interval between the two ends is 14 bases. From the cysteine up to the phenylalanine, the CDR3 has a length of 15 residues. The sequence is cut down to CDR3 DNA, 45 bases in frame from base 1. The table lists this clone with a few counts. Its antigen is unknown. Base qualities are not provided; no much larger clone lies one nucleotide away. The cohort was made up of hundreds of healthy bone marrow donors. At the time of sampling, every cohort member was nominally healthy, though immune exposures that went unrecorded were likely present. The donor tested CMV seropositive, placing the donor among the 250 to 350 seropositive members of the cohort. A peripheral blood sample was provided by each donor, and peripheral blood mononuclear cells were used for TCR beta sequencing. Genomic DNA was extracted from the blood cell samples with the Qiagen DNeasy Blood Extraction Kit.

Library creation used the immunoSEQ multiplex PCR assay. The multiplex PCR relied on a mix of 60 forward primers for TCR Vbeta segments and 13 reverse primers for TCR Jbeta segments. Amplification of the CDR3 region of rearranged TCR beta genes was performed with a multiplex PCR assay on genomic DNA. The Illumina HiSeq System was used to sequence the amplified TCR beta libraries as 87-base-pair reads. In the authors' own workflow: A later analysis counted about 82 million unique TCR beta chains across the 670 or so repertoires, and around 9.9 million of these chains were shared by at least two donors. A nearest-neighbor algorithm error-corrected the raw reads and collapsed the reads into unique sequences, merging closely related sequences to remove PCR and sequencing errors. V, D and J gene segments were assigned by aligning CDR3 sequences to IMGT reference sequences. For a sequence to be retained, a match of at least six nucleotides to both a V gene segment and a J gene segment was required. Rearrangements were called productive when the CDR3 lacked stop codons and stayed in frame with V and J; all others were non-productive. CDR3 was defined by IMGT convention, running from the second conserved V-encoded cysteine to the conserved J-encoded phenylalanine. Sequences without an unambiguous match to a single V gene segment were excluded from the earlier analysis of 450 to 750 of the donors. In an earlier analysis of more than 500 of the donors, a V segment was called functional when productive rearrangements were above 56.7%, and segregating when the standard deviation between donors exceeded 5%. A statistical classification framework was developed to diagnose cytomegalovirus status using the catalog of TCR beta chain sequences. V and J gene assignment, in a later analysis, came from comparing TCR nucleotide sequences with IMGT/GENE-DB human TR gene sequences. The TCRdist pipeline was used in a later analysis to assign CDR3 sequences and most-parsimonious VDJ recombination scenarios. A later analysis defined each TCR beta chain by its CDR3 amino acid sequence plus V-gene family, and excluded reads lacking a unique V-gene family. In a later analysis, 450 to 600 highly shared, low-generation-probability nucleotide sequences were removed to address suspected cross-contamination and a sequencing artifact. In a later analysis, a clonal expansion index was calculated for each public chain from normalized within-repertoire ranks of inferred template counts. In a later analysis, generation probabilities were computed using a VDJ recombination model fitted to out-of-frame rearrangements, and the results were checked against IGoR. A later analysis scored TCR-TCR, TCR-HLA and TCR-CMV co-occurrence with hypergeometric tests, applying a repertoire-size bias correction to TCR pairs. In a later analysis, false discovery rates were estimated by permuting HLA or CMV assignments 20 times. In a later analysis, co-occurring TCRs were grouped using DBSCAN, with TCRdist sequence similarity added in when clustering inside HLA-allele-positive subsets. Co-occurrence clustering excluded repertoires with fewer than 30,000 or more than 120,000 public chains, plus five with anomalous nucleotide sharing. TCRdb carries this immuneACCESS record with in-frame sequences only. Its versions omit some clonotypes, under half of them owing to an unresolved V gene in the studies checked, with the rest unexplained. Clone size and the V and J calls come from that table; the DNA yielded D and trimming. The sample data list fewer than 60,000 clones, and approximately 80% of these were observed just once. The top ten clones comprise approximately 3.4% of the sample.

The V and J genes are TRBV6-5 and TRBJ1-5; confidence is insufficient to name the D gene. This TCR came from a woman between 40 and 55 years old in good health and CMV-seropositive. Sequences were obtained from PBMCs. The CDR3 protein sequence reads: CASRAGRVSNQPQHF. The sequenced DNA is TGTGCCAGCCGAGCCGGGCGGGTTAGCAATCAGCCCCAGCATTTT.